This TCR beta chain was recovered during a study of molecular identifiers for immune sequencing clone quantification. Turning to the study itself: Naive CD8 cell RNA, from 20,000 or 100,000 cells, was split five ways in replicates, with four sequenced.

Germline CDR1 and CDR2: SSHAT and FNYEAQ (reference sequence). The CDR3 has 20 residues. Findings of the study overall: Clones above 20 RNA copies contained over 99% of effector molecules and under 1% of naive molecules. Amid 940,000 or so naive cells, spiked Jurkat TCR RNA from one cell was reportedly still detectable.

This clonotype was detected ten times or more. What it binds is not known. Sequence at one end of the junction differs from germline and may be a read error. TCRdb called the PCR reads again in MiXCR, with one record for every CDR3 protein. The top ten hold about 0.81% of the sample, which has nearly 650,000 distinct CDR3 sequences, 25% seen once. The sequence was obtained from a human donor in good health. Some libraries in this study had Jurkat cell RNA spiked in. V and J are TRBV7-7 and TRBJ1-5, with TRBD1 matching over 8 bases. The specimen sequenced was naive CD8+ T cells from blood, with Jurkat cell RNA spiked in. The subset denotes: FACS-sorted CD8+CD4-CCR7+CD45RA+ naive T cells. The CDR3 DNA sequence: TGTGCTAGCAGTTCTAACCGCAGCCGGGACAGGTCGCCGTATGATCAGCCCCAGCATTTT. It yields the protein CASSSNRSRDRSPYDQPQHF.